This paragraph reports one T cell receptor (beta chain). Its antigen is as yet unknown. In germline, CDR1 is MDHEN, CDR2 SYDVKM. J was trimmed by 1 base and V by 4 bases; bases with no gene match: 3. The CDR3 sequence is 15 residues long. PCR was performed using 60 Vbeta and 13 Jbeta primers. The data were produced by immunoSEQ multiplex PCR, yet TCRdb's version contains in-frame clones alone and is incomplete. The sample holds about 170,000 clones, about 85% seen once. This entry comes from a study of cytomegalovirus exposure and HLA in healthy donors. The wider study: Earlier results showed roughly 120 million unique TCR beta sequences derived from approximately 170 million T cells.

Whole-study results and caveats: Diagnosis of cytomegalovirus status made by the classifier reportedly showed high specificity and sensitivity. A later analysis linked a missense variant in DCLRE1C to the trimming of TCR beta V and J genes. TCR beta chains associated with HLA were, in a later analysis, more clonally expanded than equally common others.

The receptor was isolated from a boy younger than 10 in good health and CMV-seronegative. Sequencing used PBMCs. The chain uses TRBV28 and TRBJ2-3, with 9 positions matching TRBD2. CDR3 in DNA: TGTGCCAGCAGTTCCCCTAGCGGGGGCACAGATACGCAGTATTTT. Residues: CASSSPSGGTDTQYF.